The rows below give T cell receptor beta chains drawn from one sample of a study of blood T cells in healthy people across ages. TCRdb independently ran MiXCR on the 5' RACE reads; one entry per CDR3 protein. The sample shows 1.5 million to 2 million distinct CDR3 sequences, just under 50% of them seen only once. Material for sequencing was blood. Receptors were obtained from a woman between 40 and 55 years old in good health. The CDR3 runs from the conserved cysteine through the conserved F or W. Each record gives: J gene, clone size, V gene, D gene, CDR3 protein, CDR3 DNA. A D gene is named only where the DNA matches it firmly. Clone size is given for some rows only: seen once, a few or many times, or a class if the clone is expanded.

TRBJ2-3,NA,TRBV6-2/TRBV6-3,NA,CASSYSPPARDTQYF,TGTGCCAGCAGTTACTCCCCGCCCGCGCGAGATACGCAGTATTTT
TRBJ2-1,few,TRBV28,TRBD2,CASKTSGGPSYNEQFF,TGTGCCAGCAAAACTAGCGGGGGCCCCTCCTACAATGAGCAGTTCTTC
TRBJ2-6,NA,TRBV20-1,NA,CSARDQSGAGANVPTF,TGCAGTGCTAGAGATCAAAGTGGGGCTGGGGCCAACGTCCCGACTTTC
TRBJ2-5,NA,TRBV21-1,NA,CASSKATGQLTSQETQYF,TGTGCCAGCAGCAAAGCAACCGGACAGCTGACCTCCCAAGAGACCCAGTACTTC
TRBJ2-1,few,TRBV20-1,NA,CSASVGNEQFF,TGCAGTGCTAGTGTCGGCAATGAGCAGTTCTTC
TRBJ2-5,NA,TRBV24-1,NA,CATSDQRGFAETQYF,TGTGCCACCAGTGATCAGAGGGGATTTGCGGAGACCCAGTACTTC
TRBJ2-6,NA,TRBV14,NA,CASSRYRRGLHSGANVLTF,TGTGCCAGCAGCCGTTATAGGAGGGGACTGCACTCTGGGGCCAACGTCCTGACTTTC
TRBJ1-2,NA,TRBV7-9,TRBD1,CASSPGQWANYGYTF,TGTGCCAGCAGCCCGGGACAGTGGGCTAACTATGGCTACACCTTC
TRBJ2-3,few,TRBV7-9,NA,CASRGPPTGTAADTQYF,TGTGCCAGCAGGGGTCCCCCGACAGGAACCGCCGCAGATACGCAGTATTTT
TRBJ2-1,NA,TRBV9,NA,CASSARTNRVSNEQFF,TGTGCCAGCAGCGCGAGGACAAACAGGGTTTCCAATGAGCAGTTCTTC
TRBJ2-3,NA,TRBV29-1,TRBD2,CSVELAGGLAQYF,TGCAGCGTTGAACTAGCGGGGGGTTTGGCGCAGTATTTT
TRBJ2-7,NA,TRBV5-6,NA,CASSFRQRGEARTYEQYF,TGTGCCAGCAGCTTCAGGCAACGAGGGGAAGCTAGGACCTACGAGCAGTACTTC
TRBJ1-2,few,TRBV27,TRBD1,CASSPWGQGGGYTF,TGTGCCAGCAGTCCCTGGGGACAGGGAGGTGGCTACACCTTC
TRBJ1-6,NA,TRBV9,NA,CASSVAFDSPLHF,TGTGCCAGCAGCGTAGCTTTCGATTCACCCCTCCACTTT
TRBJ2-5,NA,TRBV7-9,TRBD1,CASQDRGLWQETQYF,TGTGCCAGCCAGGACAGGGGGCTTTGGCAAGAGACCCAGTACTTC
TRBJ1-2,NA,TRBV9,TRBD1,CASSIGQGQYGYTF,TGTGCCAGCAGCATAGGACAGGGGCAATATGGCTACACCTTC
TRBJ1-5,NA,TRBV25-1,NA,CASSVTGDHLPQHF,TGTGCCAGCAGTGTGACGGGGGATCATCTGCCCCAGCATTTT
TRBJ2-7,NA,TRBV7-2,NA,CASSLKSPFGAASYEQYF,TGTGCCAGCAGCCTCAAAAGCCCATTCGGGGCAGCGTCCTACGAGCAGTACTTC
TRBJ1-2,few,TRBV4-2,TRBD1,CASSQEPGTGNNYGYTF,TGTGCCAGCAGCCAAGAACCCGGGACAGGGAATAACTATGGCTACACCTTC
TRBJ1-1,NA,TRBV5-1,TRBD1,CASSLAGQGNEAFF,TGCGCCAGCAGCTTGGCCGGACAGGGGAACGAAGCTTTCTTT
TRBJ2-1,NA,TRBV7-3,TRBD1,CASSLKGTGVAEQFF,TGTGCCAGCAGCTTAAAAGGGACAGGGGTTGCTGAGCAGTTCTTC
TRBJ2-6,NA,TRBV27,NA,CASTSLAEGAWGANVLTF,TGTGCCAGCACCTCTCTAGCGGAGGGGGCGTGGGGGGCCAACGTCCTGACTTTC
TRBJ2-3,few,TRBV24-1,TRBD2,CATSDLETSGGYTDTQYF,TGTGCCACCAGTGATTTGGAGACTAGCGGGGGCTACACAGATACGCAGTATTTT
TRBJ2-1,few,TRBV6-2/TRBV6-3,NA,CAGGQSNEQFF,TGTGCCGGTGGACAGTCCAATGAGCAGTTCTTC
TRBJ2-5,many,TRBV29-1,NA,CSVEIGSETQYF,TGCAGCGTTGAAATAGGGTCGGAGACCCAGTACTTC
TRBJ2-7,NA,TRBV4-3,TRBD2,CAGSQDNAGGYEQYF,TGCGCCGGCAGCCAAGATAACGCGGGGGGTTACGAGCAGTACTTC
TRBJ2-5,once,TRBV6-2/TRBV6-3,NA,CASSRRALAGETQYF,TGTGCCAGCAGCCGCAGGGCACTAGCTGGAGAGACCCAGTACTTC
TRBJ2-7,NA,TRBV20-1,NA,CSAAYPTSTAYEQYF,TGCAGTGCGGCGTACCCGACCTCAACCGCCTACGAGCAGTACTTC
TRBJ2-1,few,TRBV28,TRBD2,CASMVETGGPTQFF,TGTGCCAGCATGGTCGAGACGGGGGGGCCAACGCAGTTCTTC
TRBJ2-3,NA,TRBV3-1,NA,CASSQLVLNTDTQYF,TGTGCCAGCAGCCAATTAGTTCTCAACACAGATACGCAGTATTTT
TRBJ2-5,NA,TRBV5-6,NA,CASCEGTTETQYF,TGTGCCAGCTGCGAAGGGACCACAGAGACCCAGTACTTC
TRBJ1-5,NA,TRBV29-1,NA,CSVQRDNQPQHF,TGCAGCGTTCAACGGGACAATCAGCCCCAGCATTTT
TRBJ2-3,NA,TRBV20-1,TRBD2,CSASEVAGVDTQYF,TGCAGTGCTAGTGAGGTCGCGGGGGTGGATACGCAGTATTTT
TRBJ2-1,NA,TRBV7-9,NA,CASEPGDTSYNEQFF,TGTGCCAGCGAACCGGGGGACACGTCCTACAATGAGCAGTTCTTC
TRBJ1-1,few,TRBV27,NA,CASNPRGDLNTEAFF,TGTGCCAGCAACCCACGAGGGGATCTGAACACTGAAGCTTTCTTT
TRBJ2-7,few,TRBV5-1,NA,CASSFRDKPSYEQYF,TGCGCCAGCAGCTTCAGGGATAAGCCGTCCTACGAGCAGTACTTC
TRBJ1-1,NA,TRBV11-2,NA,CASSNHRDTEAFF,TGTGCCAGCAGCAACCACAGGGACACTGAAGCTTTCTTT
TRBJ2-6,NA,TRBV7-9,NA,CASSHTSSGANVLTF,TGTGCCAGCAGCCATACATCCTCTGGGGCCAACGTCCTGACTTTC
TRBJ2-1,NA,TRBV4-1,TRBD2,CASSQGQRWAWTSGGPVYNEQFF,TGCGCCAGCAGCCAAGGACAGCGTTGGGCTTGGACTAGCGGGGGCCCCGTTTACAATGAGCAGTTCTTC
TRBJ2-7,NA,TRBV5-1,TRBD2,CASSLSGGAFAEQYF,TGCGCCAGCAGCTTGAGCGGGGGGGCCTTTGCCGAGCAGTACTTC